Detailed here is one T cell receptor beta chain. This specimen comes from a study of blood T cell repertoires in COVID-19. In the study overall: The cDNA or gDNA used as material had been derived from T cells, B-cell-depleted T cells, or PBMCs.

Germline V gene data show CDR1 as LNHDA and CDR2 as SQIVND (reference sequence). The CDR3 loop spans 20 amino acids. The trim removed 5 bases at V and 1 base at J, leaving 14 bases unmatched. Donors were grouped by their self-reported clinical history. Resolution of symptoms, clearance, or two negative PCRs was present in recovered Cohort 3 donors. Original handling: Reference gene primers were amplified, and this amplification served to estimate nucleated cell counts. Assay used: immunoSEQ multiplex PCR; TCRdb lists only in-frame clones, some missing. That table supplies the V and J calls and clone size; D and trimming were determined from the DNA. The sample gives almost 250,000 clones, about 89% of which show up once; over 4% is in the top ten.

Sequenced material: PBMCs or T cells enriched from blood (not recorded which). The sequence came from a woman under 40 who had recovered from COVID-19. The chain combines TRBV19 with TRBJ2-1; the match to TRBD2 covers 13 bases. The chain's CDR3 is CASSFAQLAGGPVSYNEQFF. CDR3 in DNA: TGTGCCAGTAGTTTTGCCCAACTAGCGGGAGGGCCAGTGTCCTACAATGAGCAGTTCTTC.